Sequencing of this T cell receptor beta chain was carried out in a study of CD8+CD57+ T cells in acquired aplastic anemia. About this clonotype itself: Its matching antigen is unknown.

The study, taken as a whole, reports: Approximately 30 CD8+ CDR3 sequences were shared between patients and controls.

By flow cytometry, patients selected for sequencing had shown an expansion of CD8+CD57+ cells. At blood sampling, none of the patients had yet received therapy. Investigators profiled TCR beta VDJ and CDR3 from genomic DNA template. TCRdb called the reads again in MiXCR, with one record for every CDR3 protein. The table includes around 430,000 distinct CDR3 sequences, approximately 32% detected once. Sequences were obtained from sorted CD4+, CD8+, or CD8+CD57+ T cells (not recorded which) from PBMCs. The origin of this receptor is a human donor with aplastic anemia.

CDR3 sequence reads: CASSVDRANSPLHF. CDR3 DNA: TGTGCCAGCAGTGTGGACAGGGCTAATTCACCCCTCCACTTT. The chain carries TRBV25-1 and TRBJ1-6; TRBD1 aligns across 8 bases. Germline CDR1 MGHDK, CDR2 SYGVNS. J lost 6 bases, V lost 4 bases, and 2 bases had no gene match. The CDR3 is made up of 14 amino acids.